These 23 T cell receptor beta chains were sequenced from one sample in a study of T-cell reconstitution after alpha-beta-depleted transplantation in children. Using unique molecular identifiers, the investigators prepared the TCRbeta library. Via MiXCR, TCRdb re-called the PCR reads, giving one row per CDR3 protein. In the table there are 600,000 to 700,000 distinct CDR3 sequences, 15% to 20% of which are singletons. The sequencing used PBMCs from the stem cell graft donor, collected from the stem cell graft. These receptors were collected from a human donor who donated a stem cell graft to a child with acute myeloid leukemia.

In this sample, this clonotype turned up a few times. V and J are TRBV20-1 and TRBJ2-3; perhaps TRBD2 as D (5 bases). Trimming took off 5 bases at V and 6 bases at J, with 12 bases between the two ends. The CDR3 is 12 amino acids. Germline V gene lookup returns CDR1 DFQATT and CDR2 SNEGSKA (reference sequence). As DNA, the CDR3 is TGCAGTGCTCTTGGCCCGGGGGATACGCAGTATTTT. This gives the protein CSALGPGDTQYF.

This clonotype was seen once. Just one base apart from a much larger clone, this may be a read error. The chain employs TRBV5-5 and TRBJ2-1; D is ambiguous. V shed 6 bases and J shed 4 bases, with 8 bases lying between them. CDR1 is SGHKS and CDR2 is YYEKEE in the germline V gene (reference sequence). The CDR3 is made up of 12 amino acids. DNA for the CDR3: TGTGCCAGCATAGGTTGGTACAATGAGCAGTTCTTC. Translation gives CASIGWYNEQFF.

This clonotype was seen many times. The chain couples TRBV29-1 to TRBJ2-7, with D possibly being TRBD1 or TRBD2 (5 bases each). V was cut by 6 bases and J by 5 bases, with 8 bases left in between. The length of the CDR3 is 10 residues. CDR1 and CDR2 (germline): SQVTM, ANQGSEA. This chain's CDR3 is CSVGTNEQYF. The CDR3 nucleotides read TGCAGCGTGGGGACCAACGAGCAGTACTTC.

This clonotype was seen repeatedly, ten times or more. The chain joins TRBV6-1 to TRBJ2-3; 11 nucleotides line up with TRBD2. Germline lookup yields CDR1 MNHNS and CDR2 SASEGT. The CDR3 covers 15 residues. Trimming removed 6 bases from V and 0 bases from J; junction bases left unmatched: 2. The CDR3 coding sequence is TGTGCCAGCAGCAGACTAGCGGGGAGCACAGATACGCAGTATTTT. Translation gives CASSRLAGSTDTQYF.

This clonotype was counted many times. The V gene is TRBV6-1, the J gene TRBJ2-1, with TRBD2 matching 12 bases. The CDR3 covers 13 residues. CDR1 is MNHNS, CDR2 SASEGT, per germline. Trimming removed 7 bases from V and 7 bases from J; junction bases left unmatched: 2. CDR3: CASTGLAGNEQFF. The CDR3 nucleotides are TGTGCCAGCACTGGACTAGCGGGGAATGAGCAGTTCTTC.

The V and J genes are TRBV9 and TRBJ1-5; no clear D. The CDR3 contains 15 residues. Per the germline V gene, CDR1 is SGDLS and CDR2 is YYNGEE. Trimming cost V 0 bases and J 4 bases, with 11 bases left between them. The CDR3 reads CASSVGVSGNQPQHF. CDR3 coding DNA: TGTGCCAGCAGCGTAGGGGTCTCGGGTAATCAGCCCCAGCATTTT.

This clonotype has only a few counts. CDR3 loop: CASSEGRMGPAGSPLHF. The CDR3 nucleotides are TGTGCCAGCAGCGAGGGGAGGATGGGGCCCGCTGGATCACCCCTCCACTTT. J is TRBJ1-6 and V is TRBV9; tentative D call: TRBD1 (5 bases). Germline CDR1 SGDLS, CDR2 YYNGEE. Trimming shortened V by 3 bases and J by 10 bases, and 23 bases separated the two germline ends. CDR3 length: 17 residues.

This clonotype was seen a few times. The rearrangement links TRBV6-2 or TRBV6-3 to TRBJ2-1, with D uncertain. The CDR3 is made up of 12 amino acids. Trimming took 2 bases from V and 7 from J, leaving 6 bases between them. The germline V gene has CDR1 MNHEY and CDR2 SVGEGT. The CDR3 here is CASSYEWNEQFF. The CDR3, as DNA: TGTGCCAGCAGTTACGAGTGGAATGAGCAGTTCTTC.

The chain joins TRBV28 to TRBJ2-7; 7 positions agree with TRBD2. This CDR3 region has 14 residues. Germline CDR1 MDHEN, CDR2 SYDVKM. V lost 6 bases to trimming and J lost 4 bases; unmatched junction nucleotides: 9. The CDR3 DNA sequence: TGTGCCAGCAGCTCAGGGAGGGTTCTATACGAGCAGTACGTC. Protein sequence: CASSSGRVLYEQYV.

This chain joins TRBV28 and TRBJ1-1; 7 bases line up with TRBD1. From germline, CDR1 is MDHEN and CDR2 SYDVKM. Germline trimming cut 9 bases from V and 0 bases from J; bases unmatched to any gene: 13. CDR3 length equals 16 residues. CDR3 region: CASPPGQSSLNTEAFF. The CDR3 nucleotides read TGTGCCAGTCCCCCGGGACAGTCCAGCTTGAACACTGAAGCTTTCTTT. The whole variable domain, filled in from reference TRBV28 and TRBJ1-1, reads DVKVTQSSRYLVKRTGEKVFLECVQDMDHENMFWYRQDPGLGLRLIYFSYDVKMKEKGDIPEGYSVSREKKERFSLILESASTNQTSMYLCASPPGQSSLNTEAFFGQGTRLTVV.

This clonotype came up a few times. This chain connects TRBV12-3 or TRBV12-4 to TRBJ2-7; TRBD2 matches 8 bases. J lost 1 base, V lost 3 bases, and 5 bases had no gene match. The CDR3 consists of 15 residues. The CDR3 DNA reads as TGTGCCAGCAGTTTCGGCGGGGGGCCGTCCTACGAGCAGTACGTC. It codes for CASSFGGGPSYEQYV.

At least ten counts were recorded for this clonotype. The chain joins TRBV20-1 to TRBJ2-1, with 7 bases matching TRBD2. Germline CDR1 reads DFQATT; CDR2 reads SNEGSKA (reference sequence). V lost 4 bases to trimming and J lost 6 bases; unmatched junction nucleotides: 9. This CDR3 region has 14 residues. CDR3 bases: TGCAGTGCTACGAAGAGCGGGGTCCCCAATGAGCAGTTCTTC. Its translation is CSATKSGVPNEQFF.

This clonotype was picked up a small number of times. The V call is TRBV7-2, the J call TRBJ2-5, with 9 nucleotides matching TRBD1. The junction had 8 bases not matched to a gene; V was cut back by 5 bases and J by 4 bases. The V gene's germline CDR1 is SGHTA and CDR2 FQGNSA. The CDR3 contains 15 residues. The CDR3 loop is CASSPTGGIAETQYF. The CDR3 nucleotides are TGTGCCAGCAGCCCCACAGGGGGCATCGCAGAGACCCAGTACTTC.

In its sample, this clonotype was seen many times. V is TRBV11-2 and J is TRBJ1-1; perhaps TRBD1 as D (5 bases). The germline gives CDR1 SGHAT, CDR2 FQNNGV. V lost 0 bases and J lost 0, with 14 bases in between. The length of the CDR3 is 17 residues. CDR3: CASSLEGAGSLNTEAFF. The DNA for the CDR3 is TGTGCCAGCAGCTTAGAAGGGGCGGGCAGCTTGAACACTGAAGCTTTCTTT.

A few counts support this clonotype. The V call is TRBV5-5, the J call TRBJ1-1; no reliable D call. This CDR3 is 13 amino acids long. The V and J ends lost 2 bases and 4 bases respectively, with 9 bases between them. Germline V gene data show CDR1 as SGHKS and CDR2 as YYEKEE (reference sequence). For the CDR3, the DNA is TGTGCCAGCAGCTTTGCGGGTAGCACTGAAGCTTTCTTT. Protein sequence: CASSFAGSTEAFF.

There are many counts of this clonotype. V and J are TRBV20-1 and TRBJ1-1; TRBD1 matches 9 bases. The germline CDR1 and CDR2 sequences are DFQATT and SNEGSKA (reference sequence). CDR3 length: 15 residues. J was trimmed by 1 base and V by 2 bases; bases with no gene match: 5. As DNA, the CDR3 is TGCAGTGCTAGACAATTGGACAGGGGGAACACTGAAGCTTTCTTT. Translated, it gives CSARQLDRGNTEAFF.

This clonotype has just a few counts. The genes are TRBV7-2 and TRBJ2-1, with TRBD1 matching 8 bases. The CDR3 sequence is 12 residues long. Germline V gene lookup returns CDR1 SGHTA and CDR2 FQGNSA. The V segment lost 0 bases and the J segment 14 bases; nucleotides outside the gene matches: 3. The CDR3 nucleotides are TGTGCCAGCAGCTTAGCGGGACAGGAAAAGTTCTTC. Its protein is CASSLAGQEKFF.

V usage is TRBV25-1 and J usage is TRBJ2-2; D gene ambiguous. Germline V gene data show CDR1 as MGHDK and CDR2 as SYGVNS. The V and J ends lost 0 bases and 6 bases respectively, with 8 bases between them. The CDR3 spans 14 residues. The CDR3 DNA reads TGTGCCAGCAGTGAATATGACCTCTCCGGGGAGCTGTTTTTT. This gives the protein CASSEYDLSGELFF.

The rearrangement joins TRBV6-5 to TRBJ2-1, with 10 bases aligning to TRBD2. Germline loops: CDR1 MNHEY, CDR2 SVGAGI. This CDR3 comprises 16 residues. Trimming at V came to 0 bases and at J to 7 bases, leaving 6 bases not matched to a gene. The CDR3 DNA reads TGTGCCAGCAGTTACTCGTTAGCGGGGGGTCGTAATGAGCAGTTCTTC. Protein: CASSYSLAGGRNEQFF.

The chain has TRBV12-3 or TRBV12-4 and TRBJ2-4; TRBD1 might be the D (7 bases). The CDR3 is made up of 13 amino acids. Trimming left V 5 bases short and J 6 bases short, with 11 bases between. DNA for the CDR3: TGTGCCAGCAGTCCAGGGGGGAGAAACATTCAGTACTTC. Protein sequence: CASSPGGRNIQYF.

The rearrangement links TRBV5-1 to TRBJ1-1; TRBD1 might be the D (6 bases). V gave up 2 bases and J gave up 2 bases, with 13 bases separating them. Germline CDR1 SGHRS, CDR2 YFSETQ. The CDR3 extends over 15 amino acids. CDR3 sequence (DNA): TGCGCCAGCAGCTTCCGCGGGGGCGATAACACTGAAGCTTTCTTT. This codes for CASSFRGGDNTEAFF.

In its sample, this clonotype was seen many times. The rearrangement joins TRBV7-9 to TRBJ2-1, with D perhaps given as TRBD1 or TRBD2 (5 bases each). The germline gives CDR1 SEHNR, CDR2 FQNEAQ (reference sequence). This CDR3 is built from 14 residues. V lost 6 bases and J 5 bases, leaving 14 bases between the germline ends. CDR3 coding DNA: TGTGCCAGCAGTGCCGAGGGGTGGGACAATGAGCAGTTCTTC. It translates to CASSAEGWDNEQFF.

This chain links TRBV12-3 or TRBV12-4 with TRBJ1-3; D is unresolved. The CDR3 spans 14 residues. The V end was cut by 2 bases, the J end by 4 bases, with 9 bases between. CDR3 region: CASSLNARGNTIYF. CDR3 nucleotides: TGTGCCAGCAGTTTAAATGCCAGGGGAAACACCATATATTTT.